This T cell receptor (beta chain) was found in a study of T-cell reconstitution after alpha-beta-depleted transplantation in children. The CDR3 has 10 residues. The V gene lost 4 bases and the J gene lost 13 bases, with 11 bases spanning the gap. CDR1 GTSNPN and CDR2 SVGIG come from the germline V gene (reference sequence). Findings and caveats of the study: Several hundred expanded graft clones reportedly were the source of alpha-beta T cells about two months after transplant. T-cell counts and diversity were attributed mostly to newly produced T cells one year after transplant. Surviving recipient cells, namely T cells and thymic progenitors, were the source of high day-60 TCRbeta diversity in some patients.

Turning to this clonotype: What it binds is not known.

Unique molecular identifiers were used to barcode this TCRbeta library. TCRdb fed the PCR reads into MiXCR, producing one record per CDR3 protein. The profile shows about 580,000 distinct CDR3 sequences, 23% of them singletons. The receptor was isolated from a boy in the first two years of life who had a stem cell transplant for acute myeloid leukemia, so the T cells may come from the graft donor. The specimen comprised PBMCs, mostly from graft donor cells, sampled 360 days after TCRalphabeta/CD19-depleted stem cell transplant. The chain has TRBV30 and TRBJ2-1; D ambiguous. The CDR3 loop is CAWKGPVQFF. CDR3 in DNA: TGTGCCTGGAAGGGCCCTGTACAGTTCTTC.